The 20 T cell receptor beta chains below all came from one sample that was sequenced in a study of T cell clones after liver transplantation. Profiled with immunoSEQ multiplex PCR; TCRdb holds only in-frame clones, not every one. The table lists some 45,000 clones, about 82% of them singletons. Sequencing used CD4+ T cells from blood, obtained 24 months after liver transplant. All receptors come from a human patient who received a liver transplant. The graft donor may account for some of the T cells.

This chain joins TRBV4-2 and TRBJ1-2; no definite D call. V was trimmed by 3 bases and J by 4 bases, leaving 12 bases between them. Germline CDR1 is LGHNA and CDR2 is YNFKEQ. The CDR3 runs to 14 residues. This chain's CDR3 is CASSHPDRGYGYTF. CDR3 coding DNA: TGTGCCAGCAGCCATCCGGACCGGGGCTATGGCTACACCTTC.

The chain couples TRBV5-1 to TRBJ2-1, with D possibly being TRBD2 (5 bases). CDR3 size: 13 residues. Germline lookup yields CDR1 SGHRS and CDR2 YFSETQ. V was cut by 0 bases and J by 8 bases, with 9 bases left in between. The DNA of the CDR3 is TGCGCCAGCAGCTTGGGGGTGGACTATGAGCAGTTCTTC. Its protein is CASSLGVDYEQFF.

The V and J genes are TRBV29-1 and TRBJ2-3, with D possibly being TRBD1 (5 bases). Trimming took off 6 bases at V and 5 bases at J, with 18 bases between the two ends. The CDR3 has 14 amino acids. From germline, CDR1 is SQVTM and CDR2 ANQGSEA. In DNA form, the CDR3 reads TGCAGCGTCCCGCCCCCCAGGGTTGGAGATACGCAGTATTTT. This sequence encodes CSVPPPRVGDTQYF.

The chain joins TRBV2 to TRBJ2-5; no clear D gene. The V end was cut by 4 bases, the J end by 4 bases, with 7 bases between. CDR1 SNHLY and CDR2 FYNNEI come from the germline V gene. The CDR3 covers 12 residues. CDR3 in DNA: TGTGCCAGCAGTGTTGGATTAGAGACCCAGTACTTC. Translating gives CASSVGLETQYF.

The chain joins TRBV5-1 to TRBJ2-1; 11 bases align to TRBD2. CDR1 is SGHRS, CDR2 YFSETQ, per germline. J gave up 10 bases and V 2 bases, and 5 bases lay outside the gene matches. The CDR3 is 14 amino acids. The DNA of the CDR3 is TGCGCCAGCAGCTTTGTGACTAGCGGGACCGAGCAGTTCTTC. The encoded protein is CASSFVTSGTEQFF.

The chain joins TRBV7-8 to TRBJ1-1; no firm D call. The germline CDR1 and CDR2 sequences are SGHVS and FQNEAQ. V shed 2 bases and J shed 1 base, with 8 bases lying between them. The CDR3 is 14 amino acids. CDR3 nucleotides: TGTGCCAGCAGCTTAACGGGTCAGAACACTGAAGCTTTCTTT. It is translated as CASSLTGQNTEAFF. Looking up the rest from reference TRBV7-8 and TRBJ1-1 gives the full variable domain: GAGVSQSPRYKVAKRGQDVALRCDPISGHVSLFWYQQALGQGPEFLTYFQNEAQLDKSGLPSDRFFAERPEGSVSTLKIQRTQQEDSAVYLCASSLTGQNTEAFFGQGTRLTVV.

The chain couples TRBV9 to TRBJ1-3; D remains unclear. With 2 bases removed from V and 0 bases from J, the gap between germline ends came to 12 bases. The length of the CDR3 is 16 residues. Germline V gene lookup returns CDR1 SGDLS and CDR2 YYNGEE. The CDR3 coding sequence is TGTGCCAGCAGCGTCGGCTGGCGGACCTCTGGAAACACCATATATTTT. This encodes CASSVGWRTSGNTIYF.

The rearrangement uses TRBV14 and TRBJ1-2; D is possibly TRBD1 (5 bases). This CDR3 has 15 amino acids. Looked up from germline, CDR1 is SGHDN and CDR2 is FVKESK. V was cut by 0 bases and J by 0 bases, with 8 bases left in between. CDR3 loop: CASSQERTPNYGYTF. For the CDR3, the DNA is TGTGCCAGCAGCCAAGAACGGACACCTAACTATGGCTACACCTTC.

The chain has TRBV9 and TRBJ2-5, with 7 bases fitting TRBD2. J was trimmed by 5 bases and V by 3 bases; bases with no gene match: 13. Germline values: CDR1 SGDLS, CDR2 YYNGEE. The CDR3 is made up of 16 amino acids. The CDR3, as DNA: TGTGCCAGCAGCGCCCCGTCAACGGGGGGATTGGAGACCCAGTACTTC. Protein sequence: CASSAPSTGGLETQYF.

This clone came up once. The chain couples TRBV27 to TRBJ1-5; 7 bases agree with TRBD1. There are 18 residues in the CDR3. CDR1 and CDR2 (germline): MNHEY, SMNVEV (reference sequence). After removal of 2 bases from V and 5 bases from J, the junction contained 15 bases not matched to a gene. In nucleotides, the CDR3 is TGTGCCAGCAGTTTAATTCTTTTAGACAGGGAATCGCATCAGCCCCAGCATTTT. Amino acids: CASSLILLDRESHQPQHF.

This clone was recorded only once. This chain uses TRBV6-6 with TRBJ1-1; possible D gene TRBD1, 6 bases. The CDR3 runs to 13 residues. V lost 7 bases and J 3 bases, leaving 12 bases between the germline ends. CDR1 and CDR2 (germline): MNHNY, SVGAGI (reference sequence). DNA for the CDR3: TGTGCCAGCACTCTAAGGGGGTACACTGAAGCTTTCTTT. Protein: CASTLRGYTEAFF.

The chain recombines TRBV5-1 with TRBJ2-3; D may be TRBD2 (6 bases). The germline V gene encodes CDR1 SGHRS and CDR2 YFSETQ. The V and J ends lost 5 bases and 2 bases respectively, with 18 bases between them. CDR3 length: 16 amino acids. Here the CDR3 DNA reads TGCGCCAGCAGATATGCGGGAACTAGGGCCACAGATACGCAGTATTTT. Its translation is CASRYAGTRATDTQYF.

The V call is TRBV7-9, the J call TRBJ1-1; D remains ambiguous. This CDR3 is 15 amino acids long. The V and J ends lost 1 base and 0 bases respectively, with 9 bases between them. Germline CDR1 SEHNR, CDR2 FQNEAQ (reference sequence). Here the CDR3 reads CASSLGSAMNTEAFF. Written as DNA, the CDR3 is TGTGCCAGCAGCTTAGGTTCTGCCATGAACACTGAAGCTTTCTTT.

This chain joins TRBV7-9 and TRBJ1-6; D is undetermined. Germline V CDR1 and CDR2: SEHNR, FQNEAQ (reference sequence). V was pared by 3 bases and J by 9 bases, with 15 bases between. The CDR3 loop spans 15 amino acids. CDR3 nucleotide sequence: TGTGCCAGCAGCTTGGGTTTGGGTGAGAGTTCACCCCTCCACTTT. As protein: CASSLGLGESSPLHF.

This rearrangement joins TRBV18 to TRBJ2-5; D might be TRBD1 or TRBD2, each matching 5 bases. The CDR3 loop spans 13 amino acids. Germline V gene data show CDR1 as KGHSH and CDR2 as LQKENI. V dropped 6 bases and J dropped 5 bases, with 13 bases sitting between them. The CDR3 is CASSPGRDETQYF. The CDR3 region has the DNA TGTGCCAGCTCCCCGGGCAGGGACGAGACCCAGTACTTC.

The chain recombines TRBV7-2 with TRBJ1-5; TRBD1 is a possible D gene (5 bases). The germline CDR1 and CDR2 sequences are SGHTA and FQGNSA. Trimming stripped 5 bases from V and 3 bases from J, with 23 bases between. The CDR3 runs 18 residues. The CDR3 protein is CASSIDYPGTDLNQPQHF. The CDR3 nucleotides are TGTGCCAGCAGCATAGATTACCCCGGGACGGATCTCAATCAGCCCCAGCATTTT.

The genes are TRBV19 and TRBJ1-2; D is ambiguous. The CDR3 is 10 residues long. The V gene's germline CDR1 is LNHDA and CDR2 SQIVND (reference sequence). V lost 6 bases, J lost 6 bases, and 5 bases lay in between. CDR3 DNA: TGTGCCAGTAGGGCGAATGGCTACACCTTC. This sequence encodes CASRANGYTF. Based on the CDR3 plus reference TRBV19 and TRBJ1-2, the full variable domain is DGGITQSPKYLFRKEGQNVTLSCEQNLNHDAMYWYRQDPGQGLRLIYYSQIVNDFQKGDIAEGYSVSREKKESFPLTVTSAQKNPTAFYLCASRANGYTFGSGTRLTVV.

This chain uses TRBV5-1 with TRBJ2-3, with TRBD2 identical over 7 bases. V gave up 2 bases and J gave up 6 bases; unmatched junction bases: 6. Per the germline V gene, CDR1 is SGHRS and CDR2 is YFSETQ. This CDR3 is 14 amino acids long. This CDR3 reads CASSLVLASDTQYF. CDR3 DNA: TGCGCCAGCAGCTTAGTACTAGCGTCTGATACGCAGTATTTT. Together with reference TRBV5-1 and TRBJ2-3, the CDR3 gives the full variable domain: KAGVTQTPRYLIKTRGQQVTLSCSPISGHRSVSWYQQTPGQGLQFLFEYFSETQRNKGNFPGRFSGRQFSNSRSEMNVSTLELGDSALYLCASSLVLASDTQYFGPGTRLTVL.

The chain joins TRBV28 to TRBJ2-3; TRBD2 matches at 11 bases. CDR3 length: 18 residues. The germline CDR1 and CDR2 sequences are MDHEN and SYDVKM. V shed 5 bases, J shed 2 bases, and the junction held 12 bases outside the gene matches. In DNA, the CDR3 is TGTGCCAGCAGTCCATCCCCCGGACTAGCGGGTTACACAGATACGCAGTATTTT. It specifies CASSPSPGLAGYTDTQYF. Drawing the rest from reference TRBV28 and TRBJ2-3, the complete variable domain is DVKVTQSSRYLVKRTGEKVFLECVQDMDHENMFWYRQDPGLGLRLIYFSYDVKMKEKGDIPEGYSVSREKKERFSLILESASTNQTSMYLCASSPSPGLAGYTDTQYFGPGTRLTVL.

The V and J genes are TRBV29-1 and TRBJ2-7; 9 nucleotides line up with TRBD1. Unmatched junction bases numbered 1, after V lost 5 bases and J lost 2 bases. The V gene's germline CDR1 is SQVTM and CDR2 ANQGSEA. The CDR3 covers 12 residues. This CDR3 is CSVRQGAYEQYF. The DNA of the CDR3 is TGCAGCGTTAGACAGGGGGCCTACGAGCAGTACTTC.